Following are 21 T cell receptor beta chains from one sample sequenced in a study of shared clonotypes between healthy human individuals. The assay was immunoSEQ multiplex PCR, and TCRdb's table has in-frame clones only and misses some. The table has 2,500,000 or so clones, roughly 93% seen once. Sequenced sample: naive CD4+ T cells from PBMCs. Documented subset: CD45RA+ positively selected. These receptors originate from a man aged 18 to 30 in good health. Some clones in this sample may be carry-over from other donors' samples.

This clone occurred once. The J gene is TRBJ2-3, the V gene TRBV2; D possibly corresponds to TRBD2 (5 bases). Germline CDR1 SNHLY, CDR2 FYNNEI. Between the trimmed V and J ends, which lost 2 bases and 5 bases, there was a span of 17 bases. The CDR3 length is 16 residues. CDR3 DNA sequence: TGTGCCAGCAGTGAAATGAACGCGGCAGAGGGAGATACGCAGTATTTT. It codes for CASSEMNAAEGDTQYF.

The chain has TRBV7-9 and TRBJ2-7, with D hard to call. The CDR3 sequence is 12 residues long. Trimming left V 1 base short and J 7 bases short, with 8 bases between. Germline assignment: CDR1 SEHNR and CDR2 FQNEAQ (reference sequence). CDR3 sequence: CASSLDEWEQYF. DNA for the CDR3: TGTGCCAGCAGCTTAGATGAGTGGGAGCAGTACTTC.

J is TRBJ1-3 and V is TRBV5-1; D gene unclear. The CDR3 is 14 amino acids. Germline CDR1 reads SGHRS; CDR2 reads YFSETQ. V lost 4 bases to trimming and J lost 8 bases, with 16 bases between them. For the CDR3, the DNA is TGCGCCAGCAGCCCGTCGGACGGCGAACACACCATATATTTT. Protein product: CASSPSDGEHTIYF.

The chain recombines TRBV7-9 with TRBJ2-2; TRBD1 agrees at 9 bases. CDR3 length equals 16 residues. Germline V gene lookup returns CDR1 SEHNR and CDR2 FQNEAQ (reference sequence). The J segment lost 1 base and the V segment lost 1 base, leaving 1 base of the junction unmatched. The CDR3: CASSLGTGVNTGELFF. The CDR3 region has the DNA TGTGCCAGCAGCTTAGGGACAGGGGTGAACACCGGGGAGCTGTTTTTT.

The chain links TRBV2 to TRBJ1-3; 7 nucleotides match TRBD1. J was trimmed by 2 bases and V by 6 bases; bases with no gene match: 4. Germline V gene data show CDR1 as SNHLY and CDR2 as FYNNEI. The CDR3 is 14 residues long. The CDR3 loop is CASRFDRAGNTIYF. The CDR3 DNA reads TGTGCCAGCAGATTCGACAGGGCTGGAAACACCATATATTTT.

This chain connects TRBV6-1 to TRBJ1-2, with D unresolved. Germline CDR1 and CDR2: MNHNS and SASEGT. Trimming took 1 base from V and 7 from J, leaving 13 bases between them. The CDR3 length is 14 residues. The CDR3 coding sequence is TGTGCCAGCAGTGAAGTCGGTTGGGTTTCTGGCTACACCTTC. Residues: CASSEVGWVSGYTF.

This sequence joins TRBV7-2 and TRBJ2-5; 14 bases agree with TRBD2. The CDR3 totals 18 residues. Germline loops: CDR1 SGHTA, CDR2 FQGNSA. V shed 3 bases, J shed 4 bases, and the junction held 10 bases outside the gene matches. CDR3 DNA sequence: TGTGCCAGCAGCTTTATTCCGGGACTAGCGGGAGCTGCAGAGACCCAGTACTTC. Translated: CASSFIPGLAGAAETQYF.

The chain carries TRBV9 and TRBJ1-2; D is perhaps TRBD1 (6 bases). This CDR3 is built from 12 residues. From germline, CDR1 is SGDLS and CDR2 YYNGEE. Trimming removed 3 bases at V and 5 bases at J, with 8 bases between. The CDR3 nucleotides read TGTGCCAGCAGCGGCAGGGGTTATGGCTACACCTTC. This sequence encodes CASSGRGYGYTF. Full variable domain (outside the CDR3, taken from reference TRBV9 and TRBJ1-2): DSGVTQTPKHLITATGQRVTLRCSPRSGDLSVYWYQQSLDQGLQFLIQYYNGEERAKGNILERFSAQQFPDLHSELNLSSLELGDSALYFCASSGRGYGYTFGSGTRLTVV.

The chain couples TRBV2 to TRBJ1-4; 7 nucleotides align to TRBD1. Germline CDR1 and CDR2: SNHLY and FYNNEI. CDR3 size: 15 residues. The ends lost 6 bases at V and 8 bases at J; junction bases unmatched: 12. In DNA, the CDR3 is TGTGCCAGCAGGCCCCAGGGGGTCGCCCGGGAAAAACTGTTTTTT. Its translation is CASRPQGVAREKLFF. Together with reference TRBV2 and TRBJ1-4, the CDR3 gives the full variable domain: EPEVTQTPSHQVTQMGQEVILRCVPISNHLYFYWYRQILGQKVEFLVSFYNNEISEKSEIFDDQFSVERPDGSNFTLKIRSTKLEDSAMYFCASRPQGVAREKLFFGSGTQLSVL.

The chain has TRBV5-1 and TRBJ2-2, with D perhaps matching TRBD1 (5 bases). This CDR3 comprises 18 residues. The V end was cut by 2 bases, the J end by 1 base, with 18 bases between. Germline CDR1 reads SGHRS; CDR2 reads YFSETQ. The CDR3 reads CASSFPTRTSENTGELFF. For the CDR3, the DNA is TGCGCCAGCAGCTTCCCTACGAGGACAAGCGAGAACACCGGGGAGCTGTTTTTT.

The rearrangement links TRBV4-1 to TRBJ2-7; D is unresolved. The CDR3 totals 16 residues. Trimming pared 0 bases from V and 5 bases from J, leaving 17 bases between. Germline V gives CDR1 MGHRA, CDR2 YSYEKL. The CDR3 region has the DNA TGCGCCAGCAGCCAAGATCCCCCAAGTTATAGAAACGAGCAGTACTTC. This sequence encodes CASSQDPPSYRNEQYF.

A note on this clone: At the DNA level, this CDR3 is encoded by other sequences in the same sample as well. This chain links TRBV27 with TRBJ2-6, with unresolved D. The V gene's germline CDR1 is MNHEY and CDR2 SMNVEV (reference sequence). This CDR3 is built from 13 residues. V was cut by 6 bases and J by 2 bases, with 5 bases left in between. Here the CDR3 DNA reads TGTGCCAGCAGGACCACTGGGGCCAACGTCCTGACTTTC. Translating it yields CASRTTGANVLTF. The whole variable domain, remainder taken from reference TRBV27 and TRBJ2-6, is EAQVTQNPRYLITVTGKKLTVTCSQNMNHEYMSWYRQDPGLGLRQIYYSMNVEVTDKGDVPEGYKVSRKEKRNFPLILESPSPNQTSLYFCASRTTGANVLTFGAGSRLTVL.

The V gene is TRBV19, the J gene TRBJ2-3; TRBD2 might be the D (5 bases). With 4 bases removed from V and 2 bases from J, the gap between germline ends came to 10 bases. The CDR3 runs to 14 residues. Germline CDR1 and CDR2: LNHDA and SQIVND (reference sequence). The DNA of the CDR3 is TGTGCCAGTAGTAGGAGCGGAGTCACAGATACGCAGTATTTT. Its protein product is CASSRSGVTDTQYF.

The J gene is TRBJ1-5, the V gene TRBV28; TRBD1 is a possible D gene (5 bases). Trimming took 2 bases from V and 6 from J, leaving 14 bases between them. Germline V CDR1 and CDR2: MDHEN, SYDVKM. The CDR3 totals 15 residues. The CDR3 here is CASSLVRAAFQPQHF. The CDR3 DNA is TGTGCCAGCAGTTTAGTCAGGGCAGCCTTTCAGCCCCAGCATTTT.

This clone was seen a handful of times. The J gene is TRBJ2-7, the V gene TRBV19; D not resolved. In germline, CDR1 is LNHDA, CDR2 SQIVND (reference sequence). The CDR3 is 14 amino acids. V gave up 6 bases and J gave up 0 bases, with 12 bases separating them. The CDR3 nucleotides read TGTGCCAGTAGCCACGACCCAGCCTCCTACGAGCAGTACTTC. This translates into CASSHDPASYEQYF.

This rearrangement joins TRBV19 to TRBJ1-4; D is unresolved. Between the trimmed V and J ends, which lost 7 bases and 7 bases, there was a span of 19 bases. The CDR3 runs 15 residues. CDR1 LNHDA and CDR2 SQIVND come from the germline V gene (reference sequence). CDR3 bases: TGTGCCAGTACCCCCCCCGGCAGATCCGGTGAAAAACTGTTTTTT. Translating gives CASTPPGRSGEKLFF.

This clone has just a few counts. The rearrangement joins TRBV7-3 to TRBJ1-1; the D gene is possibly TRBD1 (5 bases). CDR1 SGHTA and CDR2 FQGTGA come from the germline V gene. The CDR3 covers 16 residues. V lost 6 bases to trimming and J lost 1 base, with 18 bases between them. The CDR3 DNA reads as TGTGCCAGCAGTCCGGCGGGGGTGCGAACGAACACTGAAGCTTTCTTT. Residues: CASSPAGVRTNTEAFF. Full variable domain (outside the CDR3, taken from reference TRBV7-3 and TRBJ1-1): GAGVSQTPSNKVTEKGKYVELRCDPISGHTALYWYRQSLGQGPEFLIYFQGTGAADDSGLPNDRFFAVRPEGSVSTLKIQRTERGDSAVYLCASSPAGVRTNTEAFFGQGTRLTVV.

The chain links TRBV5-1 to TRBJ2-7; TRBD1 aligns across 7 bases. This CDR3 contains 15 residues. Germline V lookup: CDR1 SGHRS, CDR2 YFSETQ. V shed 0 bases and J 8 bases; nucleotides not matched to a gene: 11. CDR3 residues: CASSLGLGTAVQQYF. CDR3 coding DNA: TGCGCCAGCAGCTTGGGGTTGGGGACAGCGGTGCAGCAGTACTTC.

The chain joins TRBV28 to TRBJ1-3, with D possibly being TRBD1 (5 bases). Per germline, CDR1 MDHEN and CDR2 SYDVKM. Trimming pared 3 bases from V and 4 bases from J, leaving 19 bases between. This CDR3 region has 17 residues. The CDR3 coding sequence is TGTGCCAGCAGTTTTCTGGGTCAGGGCAACTCCGGAAACACCATATATTTT. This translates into CASSFLGQGNSGNTIYF.

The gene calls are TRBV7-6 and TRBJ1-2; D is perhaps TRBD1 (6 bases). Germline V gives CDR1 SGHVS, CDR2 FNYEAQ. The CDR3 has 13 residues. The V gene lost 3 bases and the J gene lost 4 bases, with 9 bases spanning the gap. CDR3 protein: CASSLDSSYGYTF. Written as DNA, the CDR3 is TGTGCCAGCAGCTTGGACAGCTCCTATGGCTACACCTTC. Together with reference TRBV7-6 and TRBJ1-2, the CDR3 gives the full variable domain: GAGVSQSPRYKVTKRGQDVALRCDPISGHVSLYWYRQALGQGPEFLTYFNYEAQQDKSGLPNDRFSAERPEGSISTLTIQRTEQRDSAMYRCASSLDSSYGYTFGSGTRLTVV.

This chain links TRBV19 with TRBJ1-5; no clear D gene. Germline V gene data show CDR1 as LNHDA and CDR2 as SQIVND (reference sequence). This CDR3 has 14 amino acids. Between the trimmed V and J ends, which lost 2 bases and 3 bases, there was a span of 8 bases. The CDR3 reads CASSINRINQPQHF. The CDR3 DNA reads TGTGCCAGTAGTATAAACAGAATCAATCAGCCCCAGCATTTT.